These 10 T cell receptor beta chains originate from one sample sequenced in a study of T cell changes during pregnancy in multiple sclerosis. Clones were sequenced by immunoSEQ multiplex PCR, and TCRdb holds only the in-frame ones, with some missing. The table lists about 83,000 clones, approximately 90% of them singletons. Sequences were derived from PBMCs, sampled in the first trimester of pregnancy. The source of these receptors is a female donor in good health, serving as a control in a pregnancy study. Some clones in this sample may be carry-over from other donors' samples.

This rearrangement joins TRBV7-9 to TRBJ2-2, with TRBD1 as a possible D gene (6 bases). Germline CDR1 SEHNR, CDR2 FQNEAQ (reference sequence). There are 15 residues in the CDR3. Between the trimmed V and J ends, which lost 5 bases and 4 bases, there was a span of 14 bases. The CDR3 spells CASSRGGRGTGELFF. In DNA form, the CDR3 reads TGTGCCAGCAGCCGAGGAGGCAGGGGCACCGGGGAGCTGTTTTTT.

V is TRBV29-1 and J is TRBJ2-3, with 9 positions matching TRBD1. The CDR3 totals 15 residues. Looked up from germline, CDR1 is SQVTM and CDR2 is ANQGSEA. The trim removed 2 bases at V and 7 bases at J, leaving 10 bases unmatched. This CDR3 is CSVELTGQGLYTQYF. CDR3 sequence (DNA): TGCAGCGTTGAATTGACGGGACAGGGTTTATATACGCAGTATTTT.

This chain joins TRBV5-4 and TRBJ1-6; D perhaps matches TRBD1 (6 bases). The CDR3 length is 16 residues. V gave up 5 bases and J gave up 5 bases, with 17 bases separating them. The germline V gene has CDR1 SGHNT and CDR2 YYREEE (reference sequence). Written as DNA, the CDR3 is TGTGCCAGCAGGCTCGGGGGAGGGGGTGATAATTCACCCCTCCACTTT. Translating gives CASRLGGGGDNSPLHF.

Concerning this clone: The identical CDR3 is also encoded by other nucleotide sequences in the sample. The chain links TRBV6-5 to TRBJ1-1, with a possible D match to TRBD1 (6 bases). Per the germline V gene, CDR1 is MNHEY and CDR2 is SVGAGI. The length of the CDR3 is 14 residues. Trimming pared 6 bases from V and 2 bases from J, leaving 13 bases between. The CDR3 sequence: CASSYRESNTEAFF. The CDR3 DNA reads TGTGCCAGCAGCTACAGGGAGAGCAACACTGAAGCTTTCTTT.

As DNA, the CDR3 is TGCGCCAGCAGCTTGGTTCCTAGCGGGGGTCGCGGGGCCCAGTACTTC. Translating gives CASSLVPSGGRGAQYF. The chain recombines TRBV5-1 with TRBJ2-5, with 10 bases lining up with TRBD2. CDR3 length: 16 residues. Germline lookup yields CDR1 SGHRS and CDR2 YFSETQ. V shed 0 bases and J 9 bases; nucleotides not matched to a gene: 11.

The chain combines TRBV5-1 with TRBJ2-1; D is ambiguous. Germline-derived CDR1 and CDR2 are SGHRS and YFSETQ. This CDR3 is built from 13 residues. The V gene lost 3 bases and the J gene lost 0 bases, with 4 bases spanning the gap. The CDR3 loop is CASSYSSYNEQFF. CDR3 coding DNA: TGCGCCAGCAGCTACAGCTCCTACAATGAGCAGTTCTTC.

V usage is TRBV29-1 and J usage is TRBJ2-5; a possible D gene is TRBD1 (5 bases). Per the germline V gene, CDR1 is SQVTM and CDR2 is ANQGSEA. The CDR3 contains 13 residues. The V gene lost 6 bases and the J gene lost 2 bases, with 13 bases spanning the gap. The CDR3 sequence is CSVRQTRQETQYF. For the CDR3, the DNA is TGCAGCGTCAGACAGACACGGCAAGAGACCCAGTACTTC.

The gene calls are TRBV4-2 and TRBJ2-6, with a possible D match to TRBD2 (6 bases). Trimming stripped 0 bases from V and 2 bases from J, with 8 bases between. CDR1 and CDR2 (germline): LGHNA, YNFKEQ. This CDR3 has 16 amino acids. CDR3 coding DNA: TGTGCCAGCAGCCAAGACGCGGGGCCTGGGGCCAACGTCCTGACTTTC. It is translated as CASSQDAGPGANVLTF.

Only one count was recorded for this clone. The rearrangement uses TRBV28 and TRBJ2-7; 7 nucleotides line up with TRBD1. The junction had 0 bases not matched to a gene; V was cut back by 1 base and J by 3 bases. Looked up from germline, CDR1 is MDHEN and CDR2 is SYDVKM. CDR3 size: 13 residues. The DNA of the CDR3 is TGTGCCAGCAGTTTATACAGGGGCTACGAGCAGTACTTC. Protein product: CASSLYRGYEQYF.

The chain couples TRBV5-1 to TRBJ2-5; TRBD1 is a possible D gene (6 bases). Trimming removed 9 bases at V and 4 bases at J, with 13 bases between. The CDR3 is 12 amino acids. Germline V gene lookup returns CDR1 SGHRS and CDR2 YFSETQ. The chain's CDR3 is CATTGHPETQYF. The DNA of the CDR3 is TGCGCCACGACGGGACACCCAGAGACCCAGTACTTC.